Below, 13 T cell receptor beta chains from the same sample are listed, as sequenced in a study of cytomegalovirus exposure and HLA in healthy donors. 60 Vbeta and 13 Jbeta primers were used in PCR. Sequencing was performed with immunoSEQ multiplex PCR; in TCRdb, only in-frame clones are kept and a portion is missing. The sample has some 150,000 clones, about three quarters seen once. Material for sequencing was PBMCs. All receptors derive from a man aged 40-49 years in good health and CMV-seropositive.

This clone came up once. The rearrangement joins TRBV18 to TRBJ1-3; 7 bases match TRBD1. CDR1 is KGHSH, CDR2 LQKENI, per germline. The trim removed 4 bases at V and 0 bases at J, leaving 6 bases unmatched. This CDR3 region has 16 residues. The CDR3 DNA sequence: TGTGCCAGCTCACTGAGGACAGGTGACTCTGGAAACACCATATATTTT. This sequence encodes CASSLRTGDSGNTIYF. The full variable domain, its missing parts supplied by reference TRBV18 and TRBJ1-3, is NAGVMQNPRHLVRRRGQEARLRCSPMKGHSHVYWYRQLPEEGLKFMVYLQKENIIDESGMPKERFSAEFPKEGPSILRIQQVVRGDSAAYFCASSLRTGDSGNTIYFGEGSWLTVV.

The rearrangement uses TRBV29-1 and TRBJ2-3; no clear D gene. V shed 4 bases and J shed 0 bases, with 11 bases lying between them. In germline, CDR1 is SQVTM, CDR2 ANQGSEA. The CDR3 is made up of 14 amino acids. The CDR3 is CSVVPHSSTDTQYF. The CDR3 DNA reads as TGCAGCGTTGTCCCTCACTCTAGCACAGATACGCAGTATTTT.

The V gene is TRBV27, the J gene TRBJ1-2; D call uncertain. CDR1 is MNHEY, CDR2 SMNVEV, per germline (reference sequence). The CDR3 runs 13 residues. V lost 6 bases, J lost 1 base, and 9 bases lay in between. CDR3 nucleotides: TGTGCCAGCAGCCTTGCGGGTAACTATGGCTACACCTTC. Translation gives CASSLAGNYGYTF.

This clone occurred once. The chain carries TRBV28 and TRBJ1-2, with TRBD1 matching over 8 bases. The length of the CDR3 is 14 residues. The V segment lost 5 bases and the J segment 3 bases; nucleotides outside the gene matches: 5. Germline V lookup: CDR1 MDHEN, CDR2 SYDVKM. This CDR3 reads CASSPGGADYGYTF. CDR3 bases: TGTGCCAGCAGTCCAGGGGGCGCCGACTATGGCTACACCTTC.

V gene TRBV5-6 combines with J gene TRBJ2-1, with 7 bases aligning to TRBD1. The ends lost 0 bases at V and 3 bases at J; junction bases unmatched: 9. The germline V gene encodes CDR1 SGHDT and CDR2 YYEEEE. The CDR3 covers 17 residues. The CDR3 sequence: CASSLAVDRAFYNEQFF. CDR3 nucleotides: TGTGCCAGCAGCTTGGCAGTAGACAGGGCCTTCTACAATGAGCAGTTCTTC.

The chain employs TRBV5-1 and TRBJ2-1, with 7 bases lining up with TRBD2. This CDR3 region has 17 residues. The germline V gene encodes CDR1 SGHRS and CDR2 YFSETQ. The ends lost 4 bases at V and 5 bases at J; junction bases unmatched: 15. The CDR3 DNA sequence: TGCGCCAGCAGCCCGGGCCGAGCGGGACTTAATGACAATGAGCAGTTCTTC. Residues: CASSPGRAGLNDNEQFF.

This chain uses TRBV7-8 with TRBJ2-2; TRBD2 matches 16 bases. Germline-derived CDR1 and CDR2 are SGHVS and FQNEAQ. The CDR3 covers 18 residues. After removal of 4 bases from V and 2 bases from J, the junction contained 4 bases not matched to a gene. The CDR3 spells CASSSGTSGRANTGELFF. In nucleotides, the CDR3 is TGTGCCAGCAGCTCCGGGACTAGCGGGAGGGCCAACACCGGGGAGCTGTTTTTT. The entire variable domain, with the rest obtained from reference TRBV7-8 and TRBJ2-2, is as follows: GAGVSQSPRYKVAKRGQDVALRCDPISGHVSLFWYQQALGQGPEFLTYFQNEAQLDKSGLPSDRFFAERPEGSVSTLKIQRTQQEDSAVYLCASSSGTSGRANTGELFFGEGSRLTVL.

V is TRBV19 and J is TRBJ2-7; 8 bases map to TRBD2. With V trimmed by 4 bases and J by 2 bases, 4 bases remained unmatched. In germline, CDR1 is LNHDA, CDR2 SQIVND (reference sequence). This CDR3 is 14 amino acids long. CDR3 sequence: CASSTAGATYEQYF. The CDR3 DNA is TGTGCCAGTAGTACAGCGGGAGCGACCTACGAGCAGTACTTC. Full variable domain (remainder filled in from reference TRBV19 and TRBJ2-7): DGGITQSPKYLFRKEGQNVTLSCEQNLNHDAMYWYRQDPGQGLRLIYYSQIVNDFQKGDIAEGYSVSREKKESFPLTVTSAQKNPTAFYLCASSTAGATYEQYFGPGTRLTVT.

The V and J genes are TRBV6-1 and TRBJ2-2; the D is unclear. Germline CDR1 MNHNS, CDR2 SASEGT. Trimming shortened V by 7 bases and J by 4 bases, and 10 bases separated the two germline ends. The CDR3 sequence is 13 residues long. CDR3 in DNA: TGTGCCAGCATGGTTCTGGCCACCGGGGAGCTGTTTTTT. Protein sequence: CASMVLATGELFF.

J is TRBJ2-1 and V is TRBV4-1; possibly TRBD2 for D (6 bases). This CDR3 is 15 amino acids long. Trimming cost V 4 bases and J 3 bases, with 13 bases left between them. The germline CDR1 and CDR2 sequences are MGHRA and YSYEKL. In DNA form, the CDR3 reads TGCGCCAGCAGCCCCGGAGGGCCCGGCTACAATGAGCAGTTCTTC. Translated, it gives CASSPGGPGYNEQFF.

This clone was observed a few times. The chain has TRBV7-8 and TRBJ2-5; D might be TRBD1 (5 bases). Germline assignment: CDR1 SGHVS and CDR2 FQNEAQ. CDR3 length equals 14 residues. Trimming stripped 5 bases from V and 5 bases from J, with 15 bases between. This CDR3 is CASSPREYGETQYF. For the CDR3, the DNA is TGTGCCAGCAGCCCCAGGGAATACGGGGAGACCCAGTACTTC.

The chain combines TRBV28 with TRBJ1-5; no clear D gene. Germline loops: CDR1 MDHEN, CDR2 SYDVKM. The CDR3 has 16 residues. V was shortened by 3 bases and J by 5 bases, with 17 bases between the two germline ends. For the CDR3, the DNA is TGTGCCAGCAGTTTCGGGCGTGGACGGAGGGATCAGCCCCAGCATTTT. Its protein product is CASSFGRGRRDQPQHF.

The rearrangement links TRBV2 to TRBJ2-3, with a weak D call TRBD2 (6 bases). V shed 3 bases and J shed 11 bases, with 15 bases lying between them. The CDR3 is made up of 13 amino acids. Per germline, CDR1 SNHLY and CDR2 FYNNEI. The CDR3 loop reads CASSDPGGIGQYF. The CDR3 bases are TGTGCCAGCAGTGACCCCGGAGGGATTGGGCAGTATTTT.